This T cell receptor beta chain was identified in a study of OX40 agonist ivuxolimab in advanced cancers. Study information: Three patients, one with hepatocellular carcinoma and two with cutaneous melanoma, responded partially.

Per germline, CDR1 MNHNS and CDR2 SASEGT. This CDR3 region has 12 residues. Deletions cut 5 bases from V and 4 bases from J, with 8 bases between. TCRdb keeps only in-frame clones here, not all; method: immunoSEQ multiplex PCR. The data hold approximately 78,000 clones, with approximately 85% observed a single time. This material consisted of CD4+ or CD8+ T cells sorted from blood, taken in a trial of the OX40 agonist ivuxolimab. This TCR derives from an adult with an advanced solid tumor such as melanoma, head and neck, liver or kidney cancer. This chain connects TRBV6-1 to TRBJ1-1; D is ambiguous. The CDR3 protein is CASSYLTTEAFF. The CDR3 nucleotides are TGTGCCAGCAGTTATTTGACCACTGAAGCTTTCTTT.